The 31 T cell receptor beta chains below were found in one sample sequenced in a study of Ad26.COV2.S vaccination and SARS-CoV-2 variants. Treatment denoted: roughly 20 received Ad26.COV2.S at low or high dose, single or two shots; five or six received placebo; per-sample allocation not given. The study sampled participants on day 63 after the first vaccine or placebo injection. Profiling relied on immunoSEQ multiplex PCR, and the TCRdb table lists in-frame clones only, not all of them. The sample carries approximately 480,000 clones, approximately 90% recorded once. This sample comprised peripheral blood, obtained in a trial of Ad26.COV2.S vaccine versus placebo. The receptors come from a person aged 18 to 59 who received the Ad26.COV2.S COVID-19 vaccine or a placebo.

The chain couples TRBV19 to TRBJ1-1; D ambiguous. Trimming left V 3 bases short and J 10 bases short, with 18 bases between. Germline values: CDR1 LNHDA, CDR2 SQIVND (reference sequence). The CDR3 is 14 residues long. The CDR3 region is CASSMIASPRGAFF. The DNA for the CDR3 is TGTGCCAGTAGTATGATCGCGTCCCCGAGAGGAGCTTTCTTT.

This clone was observed once. The chain carries TRBV25-1 and TRBJ2-6; D ambiguous. V was shortened by 7 bases and J by 2 bases, with 6 bases between the two germline ends. Germline CDR1 and CDR2: MGHDK and SYGVNS. The CDR3 contains 13 residues. The CDR3 DNA reads TGTGCCAGCATTAGGGCTGGGGCCAACGTCCTGACTTTC. It codes for CASIRAGANVLTF.

The rearrangement uses TRBV28 and TRBJ1-2, with D unresolved. Germline CDR1 MDHEN, CDR2 SYDVKM. The V and J ends lost 5 bases and 2 bases respectively, with 12 bases between them. The CDR3 covers 14 residues. In DNA, the CDR3 is TGTGCCAGCAGTGCCGCCCCCTGGAACTATGGCTACACCTTC. Its protein is CASSAAPWNYGYTF.

The genes are TRBV21-1 and TRBJ2-1; the table's D gene call, TRBD2, was not cross checked with the DNA. TRBV21-1 is assigned pseudogene status. The CDR3 extends over 14 amino acids. CDR3 DNA sequence: TGTGCCAGCAGCCCCAGCGGGAGTATAGATGAGCAGTTCTTC. Its translation is CASSPSGSIDEQFF.

For the CDR3, the DNA is TGTGCCAGCAGTTACTTGGGGGGGACAGGGTTCGATGGCTACACCTTC. It codes for CASSYLGGTGFDGYTF. The chain joins TRBV6-6 to TRBJ1-2; 9 positions agree with TRBD1. The V and J ends lost 1 base and 6 bases, in that order; junction bases with no gene match: 9. The CDR3 sequence is 16 residues long. Looked up from germline, CDR1 is MNHNY and CDR2 is SVGAGI (reference sequence).

The chain links TRBV19 to TRBJ1-5; 7 bases line up with TRBD1. V shed 3 bases, J shed 2 bases, and the junction held 13 bases outside the gene matches. This CDR3 comprises 18 residues. CDR1 and CDR2 (germline): LNHDA, SQIVND (reference sequence). The CDR3 DNA sequence: TGTGCCAGTAGTATGCTCGCAGGGGGTAGGCAGGGCAATCAGCCCCAGCATTTT. As protein: CASSMLAGGRQGNQPQHF.

This clone was counted once. The gene calls are TRBV28 and TRBJ1-4; D may be TRBD1 (6 bases). There are 15 residues in the CDR3. V was shortened by 10 bases and J by 6 bases, with 21 bases between the two germline ends. In germline, CDR1 is MDHEN, CDR2 SYDVKM. The CDR3 spells CATRTATGRDEKLFF. In DNA, the CDR3 is TGTGCCACCCGAACCGCGACAGGCAGGGATGAAAAACTGTTTTTT.

This clone has just one count. This CDR3 is also generated by other DNA sequences in the sample. The genes are TRBV24-1 and TRBJ2-3; D remains ambiguous. The germline V and J ends were trimmed by 4 bases and 1 base, with 2 bases remaining between them. This CDR3 has 12 amino acids. Per the germline V gene, CDR1 is KGHDR and CDR2 is SFDVKD. Here the CDR3 DNA reads TGTGCCACCAGTGAGGGCACAGATACGCAGTATTTT. Translating it yields CATSEGTDTQYF.

The chain recombines TRBV7-3 with TRBJ2-1, with TRBD2 matching 8 bases. The CDR3 has 15 amino acids. Germline CDR1 reads SGHTA; CDR2 reads FQGTGA. V lost 5 bases to trimming and J lost 7 bases; unmatched junction nucleotides: 10. CDR3 amino acids: CASSRQRETMNEQFF. CDR3 coding DNA: TGTGCCAGCAGCCGCCAGCGGGAGACCATGAATGAGCAGTTCTTC.

The chain has TRBV19 and TRBJ2-3; TRBD1 agrees at 10 bases. Germline assignment: CDR1 LNHDA and CDR2 SQIVND (reference sequence). This CDR3 region has 18 residues. J gave up 7 bases and V 6 bases, and 19 bases lay outside the gene matches. CDR3 region: CASRPNPGTGAIIHTQYF. The CDR3 nucleotides read TGTGCCAGTAGACCAAACCCCGGGACAGGGGCTATAATTCATACGCAGTATTTT.

The chain employs TRBV19 and TRBJ1-5; D is possibly TRBD1 (5 bases). The CDR3 sequence is 14 residues long. The V end lost 9 bases, the J end lost 0 bases, and 12 bases lay between the germline ends. CDR1 is LNHDA and CDR2 is SQIVND in the germline V gene (reference sequence). As DNA, the CDR3 is TGTGCCAGCCTAGACAGTAATAGCAATCAGCCCCAGCATTTT. It yields the protein CASLDSNSNQPQHF.

This chain links TRBV28 with TRBJ2-4, with TRBD2 identical over 14 bases. This CDR3 contains 21 residues. CDR1 is MDHEN, CDR2 SYDVKM, per germline. The junction had 18 bases not matched to a gene; V was cut back by 5 bases and J by 3 bases. CDR3 amino acids: CASSVGSEGLAGAGDKNIQYF. Written as DNA, the CDR3 is TGTGCCAGCAGTGTAGGGTCCGAGGGACTAGCGGGAGCCGGTGACAAAAACATTCAGTACTTC.

The V gene is TRBV5-5, the J gene TRBJ2-1; 10 nucleotides match TRBD1. CDR3 length: 14 residues. Germline V gene sequence: CDR1 SGHKS, CDR2 YYEKEE (reference sequence). V gave up 2 bases and J gave up 7 bases; unmatched junction bases: 3. CDR3 DNA sequence: TGTGCCAGCAGCTTTGGGGGACAGGGGAATGAGCAGTTCTTC. This encodes CASSFGGQGNEQFF.

V and J are TRBV7-9 and TRBJ2-3; D remains ambiguous. The CDR3 consists of 14 residues. V lost 1 base to trimming and J lost 6 bases, with 11 bases between them. CDR1 is SEHNR, CDR2 FQNEAQ, per germline (reference sequence). CDR3 nucleotides: TGTGCCAGCAGCTTAGTCGAGAATCGGGATACGCAGTATTTT. Its protein product is CASSLVENRDTQYF.

The V and J genes are TRBV7-3 and TRBJ2-7, with 10 bases fitting TRBD1. The CDR3 contains 13 residues. Looked up from germline, CDR1 is SGHTA and CDR2 is FQGTGA. V lost 4 bases and J lost 10; bases outside the gene matches: 7. CDR3 region: CASSSLGTGVQYF. CDR3 DNA sequence: TGTGCCAGCAGCTCCCTAGGGACAGGGGTCCAGTACTTC.

With respect to this clone: The sample holds other DNA sequences that translate to the same CDR3. J is TRBJ2-3 and V is TRBV7-3; D not resolved. Trimming left V 4 bases short and J 2 bases short, with 4 bases between. The CDR3 length is 12 residues. Germline CDR1 reads SGHTA; CDR2 reads FQGTGA. The CDR3 region has the DNA TGTGCCAGCAGCTCCTCCACAGATACGCAGTATTTT. It yields the protein CASSSSTDTQYF.

This rearrangement joins TRBV27 to TRBJ1-5, with 8 bases identical to TRBD1. V was clipped by 6 bases and J by 4 bases; unmatched bases: 5. This CDR3 is built from 14 residues. The germline CDR1 and CDR2 sequences are MNHEY and SMNVEV (reference sequence). CDR3 nucleotide sequence: TGTGCCAGCAGCCTGGACAGGGCGAATCAGCCCCAGCATTTT. As protein: CASSLDRANQPQHF.

The CDR3 region is CASSQGLGDSNYGYTF. The CDR3 DNA reads TGCGCCAGCAGCCAAGGGCTTGGAGACAGTAACTATGGCTACACCTTC. The J gene is TRBJ1-2, the V gene TRBV4-1; TRBD1 might be the D (5 bases). Germline CDR1 MGHRA, CDR2 YSYEKL. The CDR3 is 16 residues long. V shed 1 base and J shed 1 base, with 13 bases lying between them.

V is TRBV28 and J is TRBJ1-2; D may be TRBD1 (6 bases). The CDR3 is 13 amino acids. V was clipped by 7 bases and J by 11 bases, with 20 bases between them. The germline CDR1 and CDR2 sequences are MDHEN and SYDVKM. The DNA of the CDR3 is TGTGCCAGCACTCGAGGTGGGACAATGGGTTACACCTTC. It codes for CASTRGGTMGYTF.

This clone came up a few times. The V call is TRBV7-9, the J call TRBJ2-7; 7 nucleotides agree with TRBD2. Germline loops: CDR1 SEHNR, CDR2 FQNEAQ (reference sequence). V lost 1 base and J lost 0; bases outside the gene matches: 9. This CDR3 is 17 amino acids long. CDR3 nucleotides: TGTGCCAGCAGCTTAGGGGTGGGAGCGGGACTCTCCTACGAGCAGTACTTC. This codes for CASSLGVGAGLSYEQYF.

The chain has TRBV7-2 and TRBJ1-6; maybe TRBD1 (6 bases). Between the trimmed V and J ends, which lost 5 bases and 9 bases, there was a span of 14 bases. CDR3 length: 14 amino acids. Germline lookup yields CDR1 SGHTA and CDR2 FQGNSA. CDR3 sequence: CASSRDIIPSPLHF. CDR3 DNA: TGTGCCAGCAGCCGGGACATAATCCCTTCACCCCTCCACTTT. Complete variable domain (other parts from reference TRBV7-2 and TRBJ1-6): GAGVSQSPSNKVTEKGKDVELRCDPISGHTALYWYRQSLGQGLEFLIYFQGNSAPDKSGLPSDRFSAERTGGSVSTLTIQRTQQEDSAVYLCASSRDIIPSPLHFGNGTRLTVT.

In this sample, this clone turned up once. CDR3 sequence (DNA): TGTGCCAGCAGCGTAAGGACTAGCGGCGAGCAGTACTTC. This gives the protein CASSVRTSGEQYF. The chain recombines TRBV7-8 with TRBJ2-7, with 10 bases that match TRBD2. This CDR3 has 13 amino acids. Trimming at V came to 5 bases and at J to 6 bases, leaving 4 bases not matched to a gene. The germline gives CDR1 SGHVS, CDR2 FQNEAQ. Combining the CDR3 with reference TRBV7-8 and TRBJ2-7 gives the whole variable domain GAGVSQSPRYKVAKRGQDVALRCDPISGHVSLFWYQQALGQGPEFLTYFQNEAQLDKSGLPSDRFFAERPEGSVSTLKIQRTQQEDSAVYLCASSVRTSGEQYFGPGTRLTVT.

This chain connects TRBV19 to TRBJ2-1, with D perhaps TRBD2 (5 bases). CDR3 length equals 15 residues. From germline, CDR1 is LNHDA and CDR2 SQIVND (reference sequence). V dropped 3 bases and J dropped 1 base, with 10 bases sitting between them. CDR3 region: CASSILGVSYNEQFF. CDR3 sequence (DNA): TGTGCCAGTAGTATCCTGGGAGTATCCTACAATGAGCAGTTCTTC.

The rearrangement uses TRBV11-1 and TRBJ2-3; D might be TRBD2 (5 bases). With 1 base removed from V and 10 bases from J, the gap between germline ends came to 12 bases. Looked up from germline, CDR1 is SGHAT and CDR2 is FQDESV (reference sequence). The CDR3 is made up of 13 amino acids. CDR3 region: CASSLGLLGAQYF. CDR3 DNA: TGTGCCAGCAGCTTAGGGTTGCTCGGGGCGCAGTATTTT.

The chain has TRBV5-1 and TRBJ2-2; a possible D gene is TRBD1 (5 bases). Germline CDR1 SGHRS, CDR2 YFSETQ. The CDR3 extends over 14 amino acids. V was pared by 8 bases and J by 0 bases, with 11 bases between. CDR3 sequence (DNA): TGCGCCAGTTGGCAGGGTGCGAACACCGGGGAGCTGTTTTTT. This codes for CASWQGANTGELFF.

V usage is TRBV6-2 or TRBV6-3 and J usage is TRBJ2-2, with 8 nucleotides matching TRBD1. V lost 5 bases, J lost 6 bases, and 8 bases stayed unmatched. The CDR3 spans 15 residues. Looked up from germline, CDR1 is MNHEY and CDR2 is SVGEGT. The CDR3 loop reads CASSRRQGRSGELFF. CDR3 coding DNA: TGTGCCAGCAGTAGGCGACAGGGGAGATCCGGGGAGCTGTTTTTT.

The CDR3 protein is CASSRTGGREKLFF. The DNA of the CDR3 is TGCGCCAGCAGCCGCACGGGGGGTCGGGAAAAACTGTTTTTT. This chain connects TRBV4-3 to TRBJ1-4, with D maybe TRBD1 (5 bases). This CDR3 is 14 amino acids long. With 4 bases removed from V and 8 bases from J, the gap between germline ends came to 14 bases. From germline, CDR1 is LGHNA and CDR2 YSLEER.

V is TRBV23-1 and J is TRBJ1-1, with unresolved D. TRBV23-1 is reported as an ORF; its role is uncertain. Trimming removed 0 bases at V and 2 bases at J, with 13 bases between. The CDR3 consists of 16 residues. CDR3 amino acids: CASSQSMGQANTEAFF. In DNA, the CDR3 is TGCGCCAGCAGTCAATCTATGGGCCAGGCCAACACTGAAGCTTTCTTT.

This chain links TRBV29-1 with TRBJ2-7; the D is unclear. V lost 3 bases and J lost 3, with 18 bases in between. The CDR3 covers 15 residues. Germline CDR1 is SQVTM and CDR2 is ANQGSEA. The CDR3 here is CSVEGTESLNYEQYF. The DNA of the CDR3 is TGCAGCGTTGAGGGCACGGAGTCCCTCAACTACGAGCAGTACTTC.

This clone has just one count. The chain carries TRBV19 and TRBJ1-3; no clear D. This CDR3 comprises 14 residues. Trimming shortened V by 3 bases and J by 2 bases, and 8 bases separated the two germline ends. Germline V gives CDR1 LNHDA, CDR2 SQIVND (reference sequence). This CDR3 reads CASSISSPGNTIYF. The CDR3, as DNA: TGTGCCAGTAGTATCTCCAGTCCTGGAAACACCATATATTTT.

This sequence joins TRBV11-2 and TRBJ2-5; D is tentatively TRBD1 or TRBD2 (7 bases each). CDR3 length equals 15 residues. Looked up from germline, CDR1 is SGHAT and CDR2 is FQNNGV. Trimming stripped 3 bases from V and 7 bases from J, with 18 bases between. Here the CDR3 reads CASSFRQGGVRTQYF. As DNA, the CDR3 is TGTGCCAGCAGCTTCCGACAGGGAGGGGTTAGGACCCAGTACTTC.